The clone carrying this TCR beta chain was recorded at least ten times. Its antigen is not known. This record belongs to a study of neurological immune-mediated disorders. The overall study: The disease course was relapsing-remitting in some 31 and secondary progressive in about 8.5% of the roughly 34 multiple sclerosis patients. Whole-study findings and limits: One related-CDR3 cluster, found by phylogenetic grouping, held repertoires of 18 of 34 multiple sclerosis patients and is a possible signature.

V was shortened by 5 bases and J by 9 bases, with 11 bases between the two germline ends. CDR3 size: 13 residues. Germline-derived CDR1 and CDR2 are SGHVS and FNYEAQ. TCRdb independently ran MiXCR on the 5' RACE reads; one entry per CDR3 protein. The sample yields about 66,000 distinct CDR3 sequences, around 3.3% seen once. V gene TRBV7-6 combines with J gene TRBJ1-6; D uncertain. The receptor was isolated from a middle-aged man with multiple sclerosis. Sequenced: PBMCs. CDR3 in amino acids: CASSARPISPLHF. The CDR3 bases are TGTGCCAGCAGCGCAAGACCAATTTCACCCCTCCACTTT.